The 16 T cell receptor beta chains given below trace back to one sample, sequenced in a study of T cells in localized non-small cell lung cancer. Clones were sequenced by immunoSEQ multiplex PCR, and TCRdb holds only the in-frame ones, with some missing. This table holds several thousand clones, roughly 27% found once. Source: lung tumor tissue, taken before any cancer treatment. The origin of the receptors is a female donor over 55 with stage I lung adenocarcinoma.

This clone came up a few times. The chain links TRBV19 to TRBJ1-1; maybe TRBD1 (5 bases). V lost 5 bases to trimming and J lost 7 bases, with 17 bases between them. CDR1 is LNHDA, CDR2 SQIVND, per germline (reference sequence). This CDR3 is built from 14 residues. The CDR3 sequence is CASSPQVGQGEAFF. The CDR3 DNA reads TGTGCCAGTAGTCCCCAGGTTGGTCAGGGTGAAGCTTTCTTT.

The chain is built from TRBV29-1 and TRBJ2-3; TRBD1 is a possible D gene (5 bases). CDR1 is SQVTM and CDR2 is ANQGSEA in the germline V gene. V lost 8 bases and J 2 bases, leaving 14 bases between the germline ends. The CDR3 contains 13 residues. This chain's CDR3 is CSSWGGLTDTQYF. The CDR3 nucleotides read TGCAGCTCCTGGGGCGGCCTCACAGATACGCAGTATTTT.

This clone rates as medium-sized. This sequence joins TRBV10-3 and TRBJ2-5, with 8 bases fitting TRBD1. J lost 2 bases, V lost 2 bases, and 4 bases had no gene match. Germline V gene lookup returns CDR1 ENHRY and CDR2 SYGVKD. This CDR3 is 15 amino acids long. For the CDR3, the DNA is TGTGCCATCAGTGAGCCGCAGGGGGCGCAAGAGACCCAGTACTTC. Amino acids: CAISEPQGAQETQYF.

This clone came up a few times. The junction differs from germline at one of its ends, possibly a read error. The chain joins TRBV19 to TRBJ1-4; 10 nucleotides match TRBD1. The CDR3 has 14 amino acids. The germline CDR1 and CDR2 sequences are LNHDA and SQIVND (reference sequence). The CDR3 protein is CASSTGQGYSRCDF. CDR3 DNA sequence: TGTGCCAGTAGTACGGGACAGGGGTACTCTCGGTGCGATTTT.

This clone has just a few counts. V gene TRBV18 combines with J gene TRBJ2-3, with D possibly TRBD1 on 5 matching bases. Germline CDR1 reads KGHSH; CDR2 reads LQKENI. CDR3 length: 13 residues. Trimming removed 8 bases from V and 2 bases from J, with 11 bases in between. The CDR3 spells CASDTTATDTQYF. CDR3 nucleotide sequence: TGTGCCAGCGATACGACAGCCACAGATACGCAGTATTTT.

The table lists this clone with a few counts. Sequence at one end of the junction differs from germline and may be a read error. V is TRBV6-8 and J is TRBJ2-3; tentatively, D is TRBD1 or TRBD2 (5 bases each). The CDR3 covers 12 residues. The germline CDR1 and CDR2 sequences are MNHGY and SAAAGT. The CDR3 DNA sequence: TGTGCCATCAGTCCCGAGGGGAATACGCAGTATTTT. Translation gives CAISPEGNTQYF.

The chain uses TRBV2 and TRBJ2-7; the match to TRBD1 covers 7 bases. The ends lost 7 bases at V and 5 bases at J; junction bases unmatched: 8. CDR1 and CDR2 (germline): SNHLY, FYNNEI. This CDR3 is 13 amino acids long. The CDR3, as DNA: TGTGCCAGCACTCAACAGGGGACCAACGAGCAGTACTTC. Translation: CASTQQGTNEQYF. Full variable domain (missing parts from reference TRBV2 and TRBJ2-7): EPEVTQTPSHQVTQMGQEVILRCVPISNHLYFYWYRQILGQKVEFLVSFYNNEISEKSEIFDDQFSVERPDGSNFTLKIRSTKLEDSAMYFCASTQQGTNEQYFGPGTRLTVT.

This clone is medium-sized by share. This chain uses TRBV11-3 with TRBJ1-2; TRBD1 agrees at 8 bases. The CDR3 covers 14 residues. CDR1 SGHNT and CDR2 YENEEA come from the germline V gene. With V trimmed by 5 bases and J by 8 bases, 10 bases remained unmatched. CDR3 region: CASSLRQGSQGYTF. The CDR3 nucleotides are TGTGCCAGCAGCCTCCGACAGGGGTCGCAAGGCTACACCTTC.

This clone was counted a single time. This rearrangement joins TRBV30 to TRBJ1-2; the D is unclear. The germline CDR1 and CDR2 sequences are GTSNPN and SVGIG (reference sequence). This CDR3 region has 13 residues. Trimming took off 0 bases at V and 5 bases at J, with 10 bases between the two ends. The CDR3 sequence is CAWSVHGRYGYTF. The CDR3 coding sequence is TGTGCCTGGAGTGTACACGGGAGGTATGGCTACACCTTC.

The table lists this clone with a few counts. V is TRBV30 and J is TRBJ2-7; perhaps TRBD2 as D (6 bases). V shed 5 bases and J shed 2 bases, with 13 bases lying between them. The CDR3 contains 13 residues. Germline CDR1 GTSNPN, CDR2 SVGIG (reference sequence). This chain's CDR3 is CAWGRGPTYEQYF. The CDR3 DNA follows: TGTGCCTGGGGGCGGGGCCCGACCTACGAGCAGTACTTC.

The rearrangement links TRBV6-8 to TRBJ1-3; unclear D gene. This CDR3 is built from 14 residues. Trimming removed 4 bases from V and 8 bases from J, with 15 bases in between. Germline V gives CDR1 MNHGY, CDR2 SAAAGT. The CDR3 loop reads CASSWAGSADTIYF. CDR3 in DNA: TGTGCCAGCAGTTGGGCCGGGTCTGCGGACACCATATATTTT.

The chain joins TRBV6-8 to TRBJ1-5; D is perhaps TRBD1 (6 bases). With 2 bases removed from V and 6 bases from J, the gap between germline ends came to 8 bases. The length of the CDR3 is 13 residues. Looked up from germline, CDR1 is MNHGY and CDR2 is SAAAGT. For the CDR3, the DNA is TGTGCCAGCAGTTACGACAGGACTCAGCCCCAGCATTTT. It codes for CASSYDRTQPQHF.

Within the sample, this clone is large. The chain employs TRBV11-3 and TRBJ1-1; D might be TRBD1 (5 bases). Trimming cost V 5 bases and J 1 base, with 17 bases left between them. Germline V gene lookup returns CDR1 SGHNT and CDR2 YENEEA. CDR3 size: 16 residues. The CDR3 loop reads CASSQYGTTWNTEAFF. CDR3 coding DNA: TGTGCCAGCAGCCAATATGGGACCACTTGGAACACTGAAGCTTTCTTT.

The rearrangement links TRBV11-3 to TRBJ1-3, with no clear D. From germline, CDR1 is SGHNT and CDR2 YENEEA. CDR3 length: 14 amino acids. V was clipped by 4 bases and J by 4 bases, with 11 bases between them. CDR3 sequence: CASSSVVAGNTIYF. The DNA for the CDR3 is TGTGCCAGCAGCTCGGTTGTCGCCGGAAACACCATATATTTT.

The chain links TRBV7-5 to TRBJ1-2. TRBV7-5 is listed as a pseudogene. The CDR3 covers 14 residues. The CDR3 nucleotides are TGTGCCAGCAGCTTCGGCACTCGGGGCTATGGCTACACCTTC. Its protein product is CASSFGTRGYGYTF.

The chain is built from TRBV19 and TRBJ1-1, with TRBD1 matching over 9 bases. V dropped 8 bases and J dropped 1; count of bases not matched to a gene: 8. The CDR3 loop spans 15 amino acids. Germline values: CDR1 LNHDA, CDR2 SQIVND (reference sequence). The CDR3: CASRLPQGANTEAFF. CDR3 sequence (DNA): TGTGCCAGTCGGCTGCCACAGGGGGCGAACACTGAAGCTTTCTTT.